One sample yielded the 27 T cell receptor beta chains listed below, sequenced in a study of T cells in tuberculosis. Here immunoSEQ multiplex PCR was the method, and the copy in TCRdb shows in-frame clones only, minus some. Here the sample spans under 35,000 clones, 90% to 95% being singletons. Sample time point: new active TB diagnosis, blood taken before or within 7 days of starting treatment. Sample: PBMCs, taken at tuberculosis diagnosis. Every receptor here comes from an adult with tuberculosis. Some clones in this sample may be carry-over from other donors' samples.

This chain's CDR3 is CASSAAGQVSILGEKLFF. CDR3 in DNA: TGCGCCAGCAGCGCGGCGGGACAGGTTTCTATCTTAGGTGAAAAACTGTTTTTT. V gene TRBV5-1 combines with J gene TRBJ1-4; TRBD1 agrees at 8 bases. The CDR3 extends over 18 amino acids. The germline CDR1 and CDR2 sequences are SGHRS and YFSETQ. Germline trimming cut 4 bases from V and 7 bases from J; bases unmatched to any gene: 18.

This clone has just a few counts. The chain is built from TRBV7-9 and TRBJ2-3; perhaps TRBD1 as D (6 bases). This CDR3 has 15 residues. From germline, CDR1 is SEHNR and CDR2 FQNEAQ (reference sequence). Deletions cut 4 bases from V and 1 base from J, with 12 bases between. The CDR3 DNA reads TGTGCCAGCAGCTCCCAGGGGAGCGGCACAGATACGCAGTATTTT. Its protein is CASSSQGSGTDTQYF.

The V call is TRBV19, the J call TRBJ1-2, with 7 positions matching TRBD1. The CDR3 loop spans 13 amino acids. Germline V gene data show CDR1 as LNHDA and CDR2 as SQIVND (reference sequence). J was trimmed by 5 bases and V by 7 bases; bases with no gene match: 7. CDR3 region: CASMGWGQYGYTF. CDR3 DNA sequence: TGTGCCAGTATGGGTTGGGGACAGTATGGCTACACCTTC.

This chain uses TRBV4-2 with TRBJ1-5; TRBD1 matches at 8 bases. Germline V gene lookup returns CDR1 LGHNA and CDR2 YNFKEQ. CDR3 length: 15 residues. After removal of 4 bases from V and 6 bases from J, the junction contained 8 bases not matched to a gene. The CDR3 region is CASSRGQGEGQPQHF. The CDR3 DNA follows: TGTGCCAGCAGCCGAGGACAGGGAGAAGGTCAGCCCCAGCATTTT.

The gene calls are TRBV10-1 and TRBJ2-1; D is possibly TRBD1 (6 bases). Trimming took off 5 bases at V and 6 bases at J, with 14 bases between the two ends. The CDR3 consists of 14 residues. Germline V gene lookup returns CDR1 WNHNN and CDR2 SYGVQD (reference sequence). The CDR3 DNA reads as TGCGCCAGCAGTCAACAAACAGGGATCAATGAGCAGTTCTTC. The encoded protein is CASSQQTGINEQFF.

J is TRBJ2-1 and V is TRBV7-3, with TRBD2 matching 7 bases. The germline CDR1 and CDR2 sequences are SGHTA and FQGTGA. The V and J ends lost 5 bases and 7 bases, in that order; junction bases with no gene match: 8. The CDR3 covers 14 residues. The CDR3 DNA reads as TGTGCCAGCAGCCCCGGGACTAATTTTAATGAGCAGTTCTTC. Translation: CASSPGTNFNEQFF.

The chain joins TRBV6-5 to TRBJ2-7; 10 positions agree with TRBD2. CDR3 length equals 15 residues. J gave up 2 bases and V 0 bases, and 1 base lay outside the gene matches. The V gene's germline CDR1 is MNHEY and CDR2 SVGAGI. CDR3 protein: CASSYSAGGAYEQYF. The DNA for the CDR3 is TGTGCCAGCAGTTACTCAGCGGGGGGGGCCTACGAGCAGTACTTC.

The CDR3 coding sequence is TGCGCCAGCAGCTTGGTGGCGGGGGTAGACACTGAAGCTTTCTTT. This encodes CASSLVAGVDTEAFF. The gene calls are TRBV5-1 and TRBJ1-1; D possibly corresponds to TRBD1 (5 bases). The length of the CDR3 is 15 residues. Germline V gives CDR1 SGHRS, CDR2 YFSETQ. V dropped 0 bases and J dropped 3 bases, with 12 bases sitting between them. Together with reference TRBV5-1 and TRBJ1-1, the CDR3 gives the full variable domain: KAGVTQTPRYLIKTRGQQVTLSCSPISGHRSVSWYQQTPGQGLQFLFEYFSETQRNKGNFPGRFSGRQFSNSRSEMNVSTLELGDSALYLCASSLVAGVDTEAFFGQGTRLTVV.

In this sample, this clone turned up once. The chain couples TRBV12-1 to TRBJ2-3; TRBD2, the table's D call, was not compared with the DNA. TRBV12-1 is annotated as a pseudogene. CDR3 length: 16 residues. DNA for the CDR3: TGTGCCAGCAGCCCGAGACTAGCGGGGGGCCCGGATACGCAGTATTTT. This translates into CASSPRLAGGPDTQYF.

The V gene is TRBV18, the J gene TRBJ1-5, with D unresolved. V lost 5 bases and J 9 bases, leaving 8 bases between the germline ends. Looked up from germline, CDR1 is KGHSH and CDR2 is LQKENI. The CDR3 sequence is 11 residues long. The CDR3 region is CASSTGGPQHF. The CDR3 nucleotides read TGTGCCAGCTCAACTGGTGGGCCCCAGCATTTT.

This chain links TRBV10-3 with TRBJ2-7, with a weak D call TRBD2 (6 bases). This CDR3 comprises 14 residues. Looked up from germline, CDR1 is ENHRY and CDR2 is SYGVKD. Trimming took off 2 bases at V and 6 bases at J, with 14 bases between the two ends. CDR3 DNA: TGTGCCATCAGTGAGAGGAGGGAAATGGGCGAGCAGTACTTC. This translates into CAISERREMGEQYF.

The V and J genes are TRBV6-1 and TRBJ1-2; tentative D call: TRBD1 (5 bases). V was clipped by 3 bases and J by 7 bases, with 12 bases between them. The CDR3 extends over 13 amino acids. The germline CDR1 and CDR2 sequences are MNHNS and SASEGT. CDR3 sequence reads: CASSEGRVGGYTF. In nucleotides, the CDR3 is TGTGCCAGCAGTGAGGGCAGGGTGGGTGGCTACACCTTC.

CDR3 coding DNA: TGTGCCAGTACTCAGCGGGGGGGCGCAGATACGCAGTATTTT. Residues: CASTQRGGADTQYF. The chain employs TRBV19 and TRBJ2-3; 10 nucleotides line up with TRBD2. The germline V gene encodes CDR1 LNHDA and CDR2 SQIVND (reference sequence). CDR3 length: 14 residues. Trimming cost V 7 bases and J 4 bases; bases outside gene matches: 5.

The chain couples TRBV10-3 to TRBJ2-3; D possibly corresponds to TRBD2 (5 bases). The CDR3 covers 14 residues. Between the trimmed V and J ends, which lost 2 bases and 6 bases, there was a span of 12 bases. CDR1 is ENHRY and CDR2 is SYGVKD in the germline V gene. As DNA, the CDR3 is TGTGCCATCAGTGAGACGAGGGTGAGCGATACGCAGTATTTT. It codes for CAISETRVSDTQYF.

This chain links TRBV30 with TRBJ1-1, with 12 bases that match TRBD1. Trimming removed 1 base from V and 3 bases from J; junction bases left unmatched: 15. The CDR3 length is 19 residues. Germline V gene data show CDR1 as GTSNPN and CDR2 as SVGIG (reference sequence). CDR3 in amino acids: CAWSEHLRDRGRWDTEAFF. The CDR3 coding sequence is TGTGCCTGGAGTGAGCATCTTCGGGACAGGGGGCGATGGGACACTGAAGCTTTCTTT. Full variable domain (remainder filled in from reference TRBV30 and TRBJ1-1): SQTIHQWPATLVQPVGSPLSLECTVEGTSNPNLYWYRQAAGRGLQLLFYSVGIGQISSEVPQNLSASRPQDRQFILSSKKLLLSDSGFYLCAWSEHLRDRGRWDTEAFFGQGTRLTVV.

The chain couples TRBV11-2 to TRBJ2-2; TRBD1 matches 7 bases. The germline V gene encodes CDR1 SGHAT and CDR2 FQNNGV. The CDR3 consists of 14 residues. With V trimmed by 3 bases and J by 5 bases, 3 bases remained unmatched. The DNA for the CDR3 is TGTGCCAGCAGCTTGCAGGGGGAAACCGGGGAGCTGTTTTTT. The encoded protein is CASSLQGETGELFF.

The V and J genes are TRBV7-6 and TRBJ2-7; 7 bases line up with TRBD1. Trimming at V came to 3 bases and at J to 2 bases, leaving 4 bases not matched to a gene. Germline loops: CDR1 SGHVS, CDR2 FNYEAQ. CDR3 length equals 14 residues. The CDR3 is CASSLAGTAYEQYF. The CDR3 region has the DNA TGTGCCAGCAGCTTGGCCGGGACAGCCTACGAGCAGTACTTC.

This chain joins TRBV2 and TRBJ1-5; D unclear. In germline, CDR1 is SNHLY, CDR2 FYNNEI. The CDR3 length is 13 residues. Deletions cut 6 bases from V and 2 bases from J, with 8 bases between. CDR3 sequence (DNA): TGTGCCAGCAGGCGAGGCGGCAATCAGCCCCAGCATTTT. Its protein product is CASRRGGNQPQHF.

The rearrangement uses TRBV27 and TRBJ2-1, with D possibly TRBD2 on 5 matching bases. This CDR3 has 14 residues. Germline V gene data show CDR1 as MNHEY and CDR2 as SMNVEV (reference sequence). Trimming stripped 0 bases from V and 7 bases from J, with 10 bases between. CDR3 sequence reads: CASSLSRGKNEQFF. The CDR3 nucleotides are TGTGCCAGCAGTTTATCTCGGGGAAAGAATGAGCAGTTCTTC.

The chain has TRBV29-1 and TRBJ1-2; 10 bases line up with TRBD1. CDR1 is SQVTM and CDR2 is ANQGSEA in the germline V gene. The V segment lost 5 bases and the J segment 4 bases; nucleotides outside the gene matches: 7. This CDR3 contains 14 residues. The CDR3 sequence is CSVWKDRGSYGYTF. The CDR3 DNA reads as TGCAGCGTTTGGAAGGACAGGGGGAGCTATGGCTACACCTTC. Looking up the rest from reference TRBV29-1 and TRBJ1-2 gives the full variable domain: SAVISQKPSRDICQRGTSLTIQCQVDSQVTMMFWYRQQPGQSLTLIATANQGSEATYESGFVIDKFPISRPNLTFSTLTVSNMSPEDSSIYLCSVWKDRGSYGYTFGSGTRLTVV.

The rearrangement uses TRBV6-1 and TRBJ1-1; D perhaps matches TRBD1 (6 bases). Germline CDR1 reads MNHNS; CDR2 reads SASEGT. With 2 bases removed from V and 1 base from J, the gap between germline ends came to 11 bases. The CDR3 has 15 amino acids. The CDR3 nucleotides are TGTGCCAGCAGTGAATATCTGGGGGCGAACACTGAAGCTTTCTTT. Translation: CASSEYLGANTEAFF.

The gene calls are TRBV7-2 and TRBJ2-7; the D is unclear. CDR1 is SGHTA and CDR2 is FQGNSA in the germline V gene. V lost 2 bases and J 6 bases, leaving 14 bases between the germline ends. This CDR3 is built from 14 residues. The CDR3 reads CASSLSHTRREQYF. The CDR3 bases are TGTGCCAGCAGCTTATCCCACACACGTCGCGAGCAGTACTTC.

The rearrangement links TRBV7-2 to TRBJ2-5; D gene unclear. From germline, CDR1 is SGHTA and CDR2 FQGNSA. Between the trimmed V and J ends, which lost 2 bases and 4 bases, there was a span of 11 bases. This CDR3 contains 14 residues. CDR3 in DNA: TGTGCCAGCAGCTTACATCGGGTTGCAGAGACCCAGTACTTC. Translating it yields CASSLHRVAETQYF.

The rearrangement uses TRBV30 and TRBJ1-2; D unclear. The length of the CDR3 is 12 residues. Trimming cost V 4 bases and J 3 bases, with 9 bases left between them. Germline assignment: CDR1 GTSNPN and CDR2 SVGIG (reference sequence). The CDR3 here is CAWNQDDYGYTF. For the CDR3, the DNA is TGTGCCTGGAATCAGGATGACTATGGCTACACCTTC.

For the CDR3, the DNA is TGTGCCAGCCAGGGGGCCTATGGCTACACCTTC. Its protein is CASQGAYGYTF. This chain connects TRBV10-3 to TRBJ1-2; 8 nucleotides align to TRBD1. V was clipped by 10 bases and J by 4 bases; unmatched bases: 2. From germline, CDR1 is ENHRY and CDR2 SYGVKD. The length of the CDR3 is 11 residues.

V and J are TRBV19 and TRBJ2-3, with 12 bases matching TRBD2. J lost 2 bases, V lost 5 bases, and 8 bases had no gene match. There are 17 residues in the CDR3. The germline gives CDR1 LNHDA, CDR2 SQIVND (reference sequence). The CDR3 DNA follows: TGTGCCAGTAGTGTAACTAGCGGGGGGACCATCACAGATACGCAGTATTTT. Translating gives CASSVTSGGTITDTQYF.

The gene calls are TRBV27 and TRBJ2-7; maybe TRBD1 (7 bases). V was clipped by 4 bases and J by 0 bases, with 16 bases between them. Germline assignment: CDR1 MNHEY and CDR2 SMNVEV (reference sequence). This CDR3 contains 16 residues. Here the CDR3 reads CASSWSGGTASYEQYF. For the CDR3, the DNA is TGTGCCAGCAGTTGGTCGGGCGGGACAGCCTCCTACGAGCAGTACTTC.